This T cell receptor (beta chain) was sequenced for a study of sequential checkpoint blockade in melanoma. Looking at the study overall: TCRβ was sequenced from DNA of 75 to 95 pretreatment tumors.

Described treatment: randomized to nivolumab then ipilimumab (arm A) or the reverse (arm B). Study-level findings and limits: Tumor T-cell fraction and clonality correlated with PD-L1 and CD8+ counts.

Measured with immunoSEQ multiplex PCR; TCRdb has only the in-frame clones, and not every one. The sample has some 3,400 clones, about a fifth seen once. A few counts support this clone. Its cognate antigen is unknown. The sequence came from a human donor with melanoma. The material sequenced was tumor tissue (inferred from file names), taken from a patient given nivolumab and ipilimumab in sequence.

The CDR3 loop reads CSVRGRQRNTEAFF. The CDR3 DNA reads TGCAGCGTTCGCGGCAGACAAAGGAACACTGAAGCTTTCTTT. The chain recombines TRBV29-1 with TRBJ1-1, with D uncertain. The CDR3 runs to 14 residues. The germline gives CDR1 SQVTM, CDR2 ANQGSEA. The V end was cut by 5 bases, the J end by 1 base, with 14 bases between.